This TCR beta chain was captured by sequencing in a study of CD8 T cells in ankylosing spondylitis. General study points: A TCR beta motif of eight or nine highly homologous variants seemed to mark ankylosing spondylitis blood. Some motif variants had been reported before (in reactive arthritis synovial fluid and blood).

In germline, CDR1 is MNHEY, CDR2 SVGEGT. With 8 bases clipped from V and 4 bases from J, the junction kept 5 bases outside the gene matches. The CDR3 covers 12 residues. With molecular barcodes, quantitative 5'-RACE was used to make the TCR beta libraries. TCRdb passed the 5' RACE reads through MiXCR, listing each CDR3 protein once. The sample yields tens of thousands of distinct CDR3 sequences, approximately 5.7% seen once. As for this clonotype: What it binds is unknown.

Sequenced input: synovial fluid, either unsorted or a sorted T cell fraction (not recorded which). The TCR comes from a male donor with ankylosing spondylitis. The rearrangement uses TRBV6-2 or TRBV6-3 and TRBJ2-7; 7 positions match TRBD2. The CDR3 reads CASLGLGYEQYF. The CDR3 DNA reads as TGTGCCAGCCTTGGACTAGGTTACGAGCAGTACTTC.